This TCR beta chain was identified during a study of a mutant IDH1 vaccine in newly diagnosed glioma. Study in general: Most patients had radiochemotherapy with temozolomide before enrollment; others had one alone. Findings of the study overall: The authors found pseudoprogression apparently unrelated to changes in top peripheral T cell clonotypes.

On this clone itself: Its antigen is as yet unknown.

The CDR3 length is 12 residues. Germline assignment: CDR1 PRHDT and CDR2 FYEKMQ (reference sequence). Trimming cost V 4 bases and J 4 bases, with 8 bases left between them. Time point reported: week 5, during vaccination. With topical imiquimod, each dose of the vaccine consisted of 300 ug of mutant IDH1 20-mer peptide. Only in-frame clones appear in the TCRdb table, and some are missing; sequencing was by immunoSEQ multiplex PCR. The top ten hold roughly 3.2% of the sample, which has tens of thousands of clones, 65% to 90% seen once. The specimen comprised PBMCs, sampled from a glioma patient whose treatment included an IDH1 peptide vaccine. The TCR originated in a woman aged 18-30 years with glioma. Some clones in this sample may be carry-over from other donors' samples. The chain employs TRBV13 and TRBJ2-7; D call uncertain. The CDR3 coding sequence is TGTGCCAGCAGCTCTGGACGTTACGAGCAGTACTTC. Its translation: CASSSGRYEQYF.